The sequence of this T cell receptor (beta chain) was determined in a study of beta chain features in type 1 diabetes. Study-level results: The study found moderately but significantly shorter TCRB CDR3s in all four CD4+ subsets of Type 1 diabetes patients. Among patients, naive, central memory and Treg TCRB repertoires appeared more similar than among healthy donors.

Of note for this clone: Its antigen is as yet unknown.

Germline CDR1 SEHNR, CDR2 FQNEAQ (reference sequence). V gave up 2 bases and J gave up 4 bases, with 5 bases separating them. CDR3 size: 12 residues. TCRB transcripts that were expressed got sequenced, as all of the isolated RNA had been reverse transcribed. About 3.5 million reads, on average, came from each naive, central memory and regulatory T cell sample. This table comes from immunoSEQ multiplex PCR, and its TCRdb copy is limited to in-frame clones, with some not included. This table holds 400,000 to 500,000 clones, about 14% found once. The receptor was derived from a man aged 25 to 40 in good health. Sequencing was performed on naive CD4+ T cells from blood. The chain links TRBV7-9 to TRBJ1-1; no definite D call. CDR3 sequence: CASSLWSTEAFF. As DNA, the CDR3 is TGTGCCAGCAGCTTATGGAGCACTGAAGCTTTCTTT.